This T cell receptor (beta chain) derives from a study of blood T cell repertoires in COVID-19. Overall study: Samples came from the United States, Italy and Spain, spanning acute and convalescent COVID-19.

V lost 0 bases, J lost 3 bases, and 18 bases lay in between. Germline CDR1 reads SGHRS; CDR2 reads YFSETQ. The CDR3 consists of 17 residues. Profiled with immunoSEQ multiplex PCR; TCRdb holds only in-frame clones, not every one. The table includes a few hundred thousand clones, roughly nine tenths detected once. Each recovered donor of Cohort 3 presented with two negative PCRs, clearance, or symptom resolution. The sequenced sample consisted of PBMCs or T cells enriched from blood (not recorded which). This receptor was obtained from a woman in her 30s who had recovered from COVID-19. This chain links TRBV5-1 with TRBJ2-5, with D possibly TRBD2 on 5 matching bases. The CDR3 reads CASSLVVDGEGEETQYF. The CDR3, as DNA: TGCGCCAGCAGCTTGGTCGTTGACGGGGAAGGAGAAGAGACCCAGTACTTC.